These 27 T cell receptor beta chains came from one sample sequenced in a study of blood T cell repertoires in COVID-19. This table comes from immunoSEQ multiplex PCR, and its TCRdb copy is limited to in-frame clones, with some not included. The sample has about 300,000 clones, around 87% seen once. Sequencing was performed on peripheral blood. The receptor set was obtained from a man aged 65-85 years with acute or convalescent COVID-19.

The chain recombines TRBV5-6 with TRBJ1-3; the D gene is possibly TRBD1 (6 bases). The CDR3 length is 14 residues. Germline lookup yields CDR1 SGHDT and CDR2 YYEEEE. V was pared by 6 bases and J by 0 bases, with 10 bases between. CDR3 residues: CASKGGYSGNTIYF. The DNA of the CDR3 is TGTGCCAGCAAGGGGGGGTACTCTGGAAACACCATATATTTT.

The chain combines TRBV15 with TRBJ2-2; 7 bases line up with TRBD1. The CDR3 is 13 residues long. From germline, CDR1 is LNHNV and CDR2 YYDKDF (reference sequence). The V segment lost 9 bases and the J segment 4 bases; nucleotides outside the gene matches: 5. CDR3 DNA: TGTGCCACAAGGACAGGACCCACCGGGGAGCTGTTTTTT. This sequence encodes CATRTGPTGELFF.

The J gene is TRBJ2-5, the V gene TRBV4-3; 12 positions match TRBD1. The V gene's germline CDR1 is LGHNA and CDR2 YSLEER. The CDR3 length is 15 residues. Trimming cost V 3 bases and J 5 bases; bases outside gene matches: 4. CDR3 sequence: CASSQGQGAFETQYF. CDR3 in DNA: TGCGCCAGCAGCCAGGGACAGGGGGCCTTTGAGACCCAGTACTTC.

This clone was observed once. The gene calls are TRBV7-2 and TRBJ1-2; D is uncertain. Looked up from germline, CDR1 is SGHTA and CDR2 is FQGNSA. Trimming removed 1 base from V and 6 bases from J, with 6 bases in between. The CDR3 loop spans 12 amino acids. CDR3 residues: CASSLVLDGYTF. DNA of the CDR3: TGTGCCAGCAGCTTAGTCCTTGATGGCTACACCTTC.

This chain joins TRBV24-1 and TRBJ1-1; D is ambiguous. The V gene's germline CDR1 is KGHDR and CDR2 SFDVKD. The CDR3 length is 13 residues. V lost 2 bases and J 2 bases, leaving 5 bases between the germline ends. CDR3 DNA sequence: TGTGCCACCAGTGATTACTACAACACTGAAGCTTTCTTT. It is translated as CATSDYYNTEAFF.

The V gene is TRBV9, the J gene TRBJ1-1; D call uncertain. Germline V gene sequence: CDR1 SGDLS, CDR2 YYNGEE. Trimming removed 6 bases at V and 0 bases at J, with 6 bases between. The CDR3 has 12 residues. This CDR3 reads CASKPVNTEAFF. As DNA, the CDR3 is TGTGCCAGCAAACCGGTGAACACTGAAGCTTTCTTT.

This sequence joins TRBV7-2 and TRBJ1-4; 7 bases fit TRBD1. Looked up from germline, CDR1 is SGHTA and CDR2 is FQGNSA. CDR3 length: 15 amino acids. V gave up 6 bases and J gave up 7 bases; unmatched junction bases: 11. The chain's CDR3 is CASRASRDSFEKLFF. CDR3 nucleotide sequence: TGTGCCAGCAGGGCGTCCCGGGACAGTTTTGAAAAACTGTTTTTT.

The gene calls are TRBV7-2 and TRBJ2-7; weak D call: TRBD2 (6 bases). Trimming took 4 bases from V and 7 from J, leaving 23 bases between them. The CDR3 contains 16 residues. The germline V gene has CDR1 SGHTA and CDR2 FQGNSA. The CDR3 here is CASSSFPVVGSVEQYF. The CDR3 region has the DNA TGTGCCAGCAGCTCATTTCCGGTCGTCGGGAGTGTGGAGCAGTACTTC.

The J gene is TRBJ2-5, the V gene TRBV11-2; D might be TRBD2 (7 bases). Germline-derived CDR1 and CDR2 are SGHAT and FQNNGV. V was pared by 6 bases and J by 5 bases, with 16 bases between. The CDR3 runs to 14 residues. CDR3 sequence reads: CASRPGGGGETQYF. As DNA, the CDR3 is TGTGCCAGCAGGCCTGGGGGGGGCGGGGAGACCCAGTACTTC.

V gene TRBV4-2 combines with J gene TRBJ2-5; 8 nucleotides line up with TRBD1. The CDR3 is made up of 14 amino acids. CDR1 is LGHNA and CDR2 is YNFKEQ in the germline V gene. V lost 4 bases and J lost 2; bases outside the gene matches: 3. In DNA form, the CDR3 reads TGTGCCAGCAGCCCGCGACAGGGGCAAGAGACCCAGTACTTC. Amino acids: CASSPRQGQETQYF.

The chain uses TRBV29-1 and TRBJ1-1; TRBD1 might be the D (5 bases). Trimming removed 7 bases from V and 8 bases from J, with 20 bases in between. Germline CDR1 and CDR2: SQVTM and ANQGSEA. This CDR3 region has 13 residues. The CDR3 loop reads CSGGLAPSPEAFF. The DNA of the CDR3 is TGCAGCGGGGGCCTGGCCCCTTCCCCGGAAGCTTTCTTT.

The J gene is TRBJ2-2, the V gene TRBV5-4, with D tentatively TRBD2 (6 bases). From germline, CDR1 is SGHNT and CDR2 YYREEE (reference sequence). V lost 2 bases and J lost 1, with 12 bases in between. CDR3 length equals 16 residues. The CDR3: CASSLRQGGNTGELFF. DNA for the CDR3: TGTGCCAGCAGCTTAAGGCAGGGAGGGAACACCGGGGAGCTGTTTTTT.

This chain connects TRBV7-3 to TRBJ2-2; TRBD1 is a possible D gene (6 bases). Per germline, CDR1 SGHTA and CDR2 FQGTGA. V lost 5 bases, J lost 7 bases, and 17 bases lay in between. CDR3 length: 15 residues. As DNA, the CDR3 is TGTGCCAGCAGCCTACTAGGGGGTGAGATCGGGGAGCTGTTTTTT. Its protein product is CASSLLGGEIGELFF.

The chain has TRBV27 and TRBJ2-5; 7 bases align to TRBD1. The length of the CDR3 is 13 residues. The germline V gene has CDR1 MNHEY and CDR2 SMNVEV (reference sequence). V trimming: 5 bases; J trimming: 4 bases; junction bases outside the gene matches: 4. CDR3 nucleotide sequence: TGTGCCAGCAGTCGACAGGGCTCAGAGACCCAGTACTTC. Its translation: CASSRQGSETQYF.

The chain recombines TRBV7-6 with TRBJ2-2; possibly TRBD2 for D (6 bases). The V and J ends lost 4 bases and 7 bases respectively, with 22 bases between them. This CDR3 has 17 amino acids. Germline-derived CDR1 and CDR2 are SGHVS and FNYEAQ. CDR3 in amino acids: CASSSSPSGRVDGELFF. The DNA of the CDR3 is TGTGCCAGCAGCTCCAGCCCCAGCGGGCGGGTGGACGGGGAGCTGTTTTTT.

V is TRBV18 and J is TRBJ1-6; no clear D. The length of the CDR3 is 15 residues. The germline gives CDR1 KGHSH, CDR2 LQKENI. Between the trimmed V and J ends, which lost 2 bases and 3 bases, there was a span of 8 bases. The chain's CDR3 is CASSPRSGYNSPLHF. CDR3 bases: TGTGCCAGCTCACCAAGATCGGGCTATAATTCACCCCTCCACTTT.

The chain joins TRBV11-2 to TRBJ2-1, with D perhaps TRBD2 (6 bases). This CDR3 comprises 16 residues. Trimming took off 1 base at V and 2 bases at J, with 12 bases between the two ends. The V gene's germline CDR1 is SGHAT and CDR2 FQNNGV. The CDR3 coding sequence is TGTGCCAGCAGCTTAGCGGGGGTTCCTCCCTACAATGAGCAGTTCTTC. Translation gives CASSLAGVPPYNEQFF.

The genes are TRBV5-4 and TRBJ1-6; D is perhaps TRBD1 (5 bases). The length of the CDR3 is 16 residues. Germline values: CDR1 SGHNT, CDR2 YYREEE (reference sequence). Trimming removed 0 bases from V and 5 bases from J, with 12 bases in between. The CDR3 region is CASSLGREGHNSPLHF. The CDR3 bases are TGTGCCAGCAGCTTGGGCAGGGAAGGCCATAATTCACCCCTCCACTTT. The full variable domain, completed using reference TRBV5-4 and TRBJ1-6, is ETGVTQSPTHLIKTRGQQVTLRCSSQSGHNTVSWYQQALGQGPQFIFQYYREEENGRGNFPPRFSGLQFPNYSSELNVNALELDDSALYLCASSLGREGHNSPLHFGNGTRLTVT.

The rearrangement links TRBV6-2 or TRBV6-3 to TRBJ1-1; D is perhaps TRBD1 (5 bases). The germline V gene encodes CDR1 MNHEY and CDR2 SVGEGT. The CDR3 is made up of 11 amino acids. V shed 5 bases and J shed 8 bases, with 9 bases lying between them. In DNA form, the CDR3 reads TGTGCCAGCAGTAGTAACAGGGAAGCTTTCTTT. Its translation: CASSSNREAFF.

The V gene is TRBV4-1, the J gene TRBJ2-2, with D uncertain. Germline V gene data show CDR1 as MGHRA and CDR2 as YSYEKL. V lost 0 bases, J lost 4 bases, and 12 bases lay in between. This CDR3 is 16 amino acids long. Written as DNA, the CDR3 is TGCGCCAGCAGCCAAGAGGAGATTAGGATCACCGGGGAGCTGTTTTTT. This codes for CASSQEEIRITGELFF.

V and J are TRBV9 and TRBJ1-5; D remains unclear. Germline V gene sequence: CDR1 SGDLS, CDR2 YYNGEE. The CDR3 extends over 14 amino acids. The V and J ends lost 3 bases and 2 bases respectively, with 9 bases between them. CDR3 sequence reads: CASSADYGNQPQHF. The CDR3 DNA sequence: TGTGCCAGCAGCGCCGACTATGGCAATCAGCCCCAGCATTTT.

The gene calls are TRBV28 and TRBJ1-6; possibly TRBD1 for D (6 bases). Trimming removed 5 bases from V and 10 bases from J, with 15 bases in between. The CDR3 extends over 14 amino acids. Germline-derived CDR1 and CDR2 are MDHEN and SYDVKM. This CDR3 is CASSLRGIRSPLHF. CDR3 sequence (DNA): TGTGCCAGCAGTCTGAGGGGGATTCGATCACCCCTCCACTTT.

The rearrangement joins TRBV10-3 to TRBJ2-3; no firm D call. CDR3 size: 14 residues. Trimming cost V 8 bases and J 0 bases, with 12 bases left between them. CDR1 is ENHRY, CDR2 SYGVKD, per germline. Here the CDR3 DNA reads TGTGCCATCGTCGACCCGACTAGCACAGATACGCAGTATTTT. This sequence encodes CAIVDPTSTDTQYF.

V and J are TRBV5-1 and TRBJ2-1; 12 bases align to TRBD1. This CDR3 is built from 14 residues. The ends lost 4 bases at V and 5 bases at J; junction bases unmatched: 1. Germline V gene sequence: CDR1 SGHRS, CDR2 YFSETQ. Here the CDR3 DNA reads TGCGCCAGCAGCCGGGACAGGGGGCACAATGAGCAGTTCTTC. It specifies CASSRDRGHNEQFF.

The rearrangement uses TRBV28 and TRBJ1-2, with TRBD1 matching over 9 bases. CDR1 and CDR2 from the germline V gene are MDHEN and SYDVKM. The CDR3 consists of 13 residues. The V gene end was trimmed by 8 bases and the J gene end by 8 bases; junction bases not matched to a gene: 9. The CDR3 loop reads CASRLGTGLGYTF. The CDR3 nucleotides are TGTGCCAGCCGATTAGGGACAGGGCTCGGCTACACCTTC.

The CDR3 nucleotides read TGTGCCAGCTCACCACTGGGGGCGGGCCTCACAGATACGCAGTATTTT. It codes for CASSPLGAGLTDTQYF. The J gene is TRBJ2-3, the V gene TRBV18, with D maybe TRBD1 (6 bases). V lost 1 base and J 2 bases, leaving 13 bases between the germline ends. CDR1 and CDR2 (germline): KGHSH, LQKENI. The CDR3 loop spans 16 amino acids.

The count of this clone is one. The chain uses TRBV13 and TRBJ1-3; no clear D. V lost 6 bases and J 2 bases, leaving 11 bases between the germline ends. There are 14 residues in the CDR3. The germline CDR1 and CDR2 sequences are PRHDT and FYEKMQ (reference sequence). The CDR3 loop reads CASRKEGAGNTIYF. The CDR3 nucleotides read TGTGCCAGCAGAAAAGAGGGCGCTGGAAACACCATATATTTT.